These 9 T cell receptor beta chains share one sample of origin, sequenced in a study of CD8+ T cells in alopecia areata (dated 2018 in TCRdb). Library preparation was by the immunoSEQ multiplex PCR assay. For TCR sequencing, RNA was extracted from every sample and reverse transcribed into cDNA to serve as template. TCRdb provides this immuneACCESS table in a form limited to in-frame rearrangements. Some clones are lacking; in checked studies, under half of them reflect an unresolved V gene, and why the rest are absent is not known. In all, the sample holds about 190,000 clones, and more than 55% of those were seen once. In total, the top ten clones hold 0.65% to 0.7% of the sample. The sample's time point label, in plain terms: 4 weeks on oral tofacitinib. This specimen's treatment or condition label, interpreted: oral pan-JAK inhibitor, 5-10 mg twice daily. Here the sequenced sample was CD4+ T cells sorted from blood, taken at week 4, from a patient treated with tofacitinib. These TCRs come from a human donor with alopecia areata.

V gene TRBV27 combines with J gene TRBJ1-5; D ambiguous. The length of the CDR3 is 15 residues. CDR1 and CDR2 from the germline V gene are MNHEY and SMNVEV (reference sequence). The ends were cut back, 0 bases at V and 5 bases at J, with 11 bases in the middle. DNA of the CDR3: TGTGCCAGCAGTTTATCGGGCAGAGCTTATCAGCCCCAGCATTTT. It translates to CASSLSGRAYQPQHF.

This clone showed up just once. The chain is built from TRBV28 and TRBJ2-7; D is possibly TRBD1 or TRBD2 (6 bases each). Germline V gene data show CDR1 as MDHEN and CDR2 as SYDVKM. The CDR3 consists of 14 residues. The germline V and J ends were trimmed by 6 bases and 4 bases, with 16 bases remaining between them. The CDR3: CASRPPGGRYEQYF. The CDR3 DNA follows: TGTGCCAGCAGACCCCCCGGGGGCAGGTACGAGCAGTACTTC.

V usage is TRBV4-1 and J usage is TRBJ2-7; D possibly corresponds to TRBD2 (6 bases). Germline V lookup: CDR1 MGHRA, CDR2 YSYEKL. Trimming took off 2 bases at V and 6 bases at J, with 26 bases between the two ends. The CDR3 runs to 18 residues. The CDR3 loop reads CASSQRLPQPGVTTEQYF. For the CDR3, the DNA is TGCGCCAGCAGCCAAAGACTTCCACAACCGGGAGTTACTACCGAGCAGTACTTC.

This chain uses TRBV7-9 with TRBJ2-6; unclear D gene. The CDR3 runs 13 residues. Germline-derived CDR1 and CDR2 are SEHNR and FQNEAQ (reference sequence). Trimming took 1 base from V and 4 from J, leaving 2 bases between them. CDR3 DNA sequence: TGTGCCAGCAGCTTAGGGGGGGCCAACGTCCTGACTTTC. This gives the protein CASSLGGANVLTF.

The genes are TRBV4-1 and TRBJ2-1, with D hard to call. This CDR3 region has 15 residues. Germline lookup yields CDR1 MGHRA and CDR2 YSYEKL. The germline V and J ends were trimmed by 0 bases and 3 bases, with 9 bases remaining between them. The CDR3 sequence: CASSQDHPGYNEQFF. The CDR3 DNA reads as TGCGCCAGCAGCCAAGATCACCCAGGCTACAATGAGCAGTTCTTC.

This clone was counted a single time. The chain employs TRBV30 and TRBJ2-2; 7 bases line up with TRBD1. This CDR3 comprises 13 residues. The V gene's germline CDR1 is GTSNPN and CDR2 SVGIG (reference sequence). CDR3 DNA: TGTGCTTATAGGACAGGGAACACCGGGGAGCTGTTTTTT. Encoded protein: CAYRTGNTGELFF.

J is TRBJ2-7 and V is TRBV5-1, with TRBD2 identical over 11 bases. This CDR3 is 15 amino acids long. With 0 bases clipped from V and 5 bases from J, the junction kept 4 bases outside the gene matches. CDR1 SGHRS and CDR2 YFSETQ come from the germline V gene. The DNA of the CDR3 is TGCGCCAGCAGCTTGGGACTAGCGGGGATAGACGAGCAGTACTTC. Amino acids: CASSLGLAGIDEQYF.

The V call is TRBV7-2, the J call TRBJ2-3; D not certain. The CDR3 totals 15 residues. Trimming removed 0 bases at V and 6 bases at J, with 13 bases between. Germline values: CDR1 SGHTA, CDR2 FQGNSA. CDR3 residues: CASSLATRPADTQYF. The CDR3 DNA sequence: TGTGCCAGCAGCTTAGCGACACGACCAGCTGATACGCAGTATTTT.

V gene TRBV5-6 combines with J gene TRBJ2-7; possibly TRBD2 for D (5 bases). V gave up 2 bases and J gave up 0 bases, with 9 bases separating them. Germline assignment: CDR1 SGHDT and CDR2 YYEEEE. The CDR3 length is 14 residues. The CDR3 DNA reads as TGTGCCAGCAGCTTCGTAGCGAGCTCCTACGAGCAGTACTTC. It translates to CASSFVASSYEQYF.